This T cell receptor (beta chain) was sequenced during a study of blood T cell repertoires in COVID-19. This CDR3 spans 14 amino acids. Germline V CDR1 and CDR2: SGHRS, YFSETQ. V shed 6 bases, J shed 8 bases, and the junction held 5 bases outside the gene matches. Original processing methods: Cell counts per sample came from amplifying reference gene primers. Libraries were prepared by immunoSEQ multiplex PCR; TCRdb keeps only in-frame clonotypes and omits some of them. That table gives V, J and clone size, and the DNA gave D and trimming. The table has 360,000 or so clones, roughly 90% seen once. Ages ranged from roughly 18 to 100 years, with residence in about two dozen US areas. Assignment of participants to cohorts was predicated upon participant-reported clinical history. The study recruited exposed participants who had met a COVID-19 case within 2 weeks before entry.

Material: PBMCs or T cells enriched from blood (not recorded which). J is TRBJ1-4 and V is TRBV5-1, with 12 bases lining up with TRBD1. This TCR came from a woman aged 25 to 39 who had been exposed to COVID-19. The CDR3 region has the DNA TGCGCCAGCACCCCGGGACAGGGGGCAGAAAAACTGTTTTTT. Translating it yields CASTPGQGAEKLFF.